By its share, the clone carrying this T cell receptor (beta chain) is medium-sized. These data originate in a study of tumor-infiltrating lymphocytes in glioblastoma multiforme. Multiple V-beta primers and a C-beta primer amplified TCRB from RNA. TCRdb re-called the multiplex PCR reads through MiXCR, storing one row per CDR3 protein. The profile shows around 10,000 distinct CDR3 sequences, roughly 71% of them singletons. The length of the CDR3 is 13 residues. V gave up 7 bases and J gave up 0 bases, with 9 bases separating them. Germline values: CDR1 SQVTM, CDR2 ANQGSEA. This TCR came from a male donor with glioblastoma. The chain employs TRBV29-1 and TRBJ2-2, with TRBD1 as a possible D gene (6 bases). Sequenced input: brain tumor tissue. DNA of the CDR3: TGCAGCGCCCGGACAGCGAACACCGGGGAGCTGTTTTTT. Translated, it gives CSARTANTGELFF.